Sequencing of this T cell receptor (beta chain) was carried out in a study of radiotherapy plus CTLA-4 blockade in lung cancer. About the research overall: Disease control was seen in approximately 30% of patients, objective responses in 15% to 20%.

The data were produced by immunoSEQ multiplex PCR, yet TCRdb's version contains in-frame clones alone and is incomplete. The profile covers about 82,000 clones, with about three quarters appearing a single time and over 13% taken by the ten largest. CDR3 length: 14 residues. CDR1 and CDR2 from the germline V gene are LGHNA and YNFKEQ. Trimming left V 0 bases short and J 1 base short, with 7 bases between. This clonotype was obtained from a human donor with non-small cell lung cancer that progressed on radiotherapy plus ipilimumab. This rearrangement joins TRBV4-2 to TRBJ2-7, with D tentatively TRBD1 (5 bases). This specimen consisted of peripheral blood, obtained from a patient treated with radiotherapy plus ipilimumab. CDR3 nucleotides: TGTGCCAGCAGCCAAGACGCAGGGTCCTACGAGCAGTACTTC. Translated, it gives CASSQDAGSYEQYF.